The clone carrying this TCR beta chain has a count of ten or more. The antigen is undetermined. These data come from a study of T-cell memory formation after mild COVID-19. Turning to the study itself: In these data, TCR clusters were largely donor specific.

TCRdb processed the 5' RACE reads anew with MiXCR; each CDR3 protein has one entry. The sample has almost 45,000 distinct CDR3 sequences; 6% to 7% are singletons. The CDR3 covers 16 residues. Germline values: CDR1 SGDLS, CDR2 YYNGEE. Between the trimmed V and J ends, which lost 1 base and 10 bases, there was a span of 18 bases. The study's findings and limits: Certain responding clones were present in pre-infection memory, suggesting participation of cross-reactive memory. Most CD4+ clones that shrank were in CM and EM, while CD8+ ones turned up in EMRA. While clones contracting from day 15 to 85 were balanced between CD4 and CD8, later expanders leaned CD4+.

This receptor was obtained from an adult who had mild COVID-19 (a few samples of this study predate the infection). Cell type and time point are not known. Sequenced input: PBMCs or a T cell subset sorted from them (not recorded which). The chain links TRBV9 to TRBJ1-6; a possible D gene is TRBD1 (5 bases). The DNA for the CDR3 is TGTGCCAGCAGCGTAAGGGCCTCAGGGCTCGGATCACCCCTCCACTTT. As protein: CASSVRASGLGSPLHF.